The entry below describes one TCR beta chain. This entry belongs to a study of blood T cell repertoires in COVID-19. Across the study: From the United States, Italy and Spain came samples of acute and convalescent COVID-19. PBMCs, B-cell-depleted T cells, or T cells were the source of the cDNA or gDNA that made up the material.

In the source study's methods: Nucleated cell counts were estimated from reference gene primer amplification. Sequencing was performed with immunoSEQ multiplex PCR; in TCRdb, only in-frame clones are kept and a portion is missing. For V, J and clone size, that table is used; D and trimming come from the DNA. The table includes about 220,000 clones, around four fifths detected once. Germline lookup yields CDR1 GTSNPN and CDR2 SVGIG (reference sequence). CDR3 length equals 11 residues. The sample taken for sequencing was peripheral blood. V usage is TRBV30 and J usage is TRBJ1-2; TRBD1 matches 8 bases. This receptor was identified in a woman in her 50s with acute or convalescent COVID-19. This CDR3 is CAAGQAYGYTF. The CDR3 bases are TGTGCAGCGGGACAGGCCTATGGCTACACCTTC.